The 27 T cell receptor beta chains listed next were all sequenced from one sample in a study of CD8+ T cells in alopecia areata. RNA, once extracted, was reverse transcribed into cDNA for use as the sequencing template. The data were produced by immunoSEQ multiplex PCR, yet TCRdb's version contains in-frame clones alone and is incomplete. Of more than 100,000 clones in the sample, about 60% were seen once. Material: CD4+ T cells sorted from blood. These receptor sequences come from a human donor in good health.

This clone was detected a few times. This chain uses TRBV7-9 with TRBJ2-7; 10 positions match TRBD2. Looked up from germline, CDR1 is SEHNR and CDR2 is FQNEAQ (reference sequence). Trimming took 5 bases from V and 4 from J; bases not matched to a gene: 11. This CDR3 is built from 16 residues. The CDR3 DNA reads TGTGCCAGCAGCCCAGGACTAGCGGATCCTATGTACGAGCAGTACTTC. Its protein is CASSPGLADPMYEQYF.

The CDR3 sequence is CASRTVTDTQYF. The CDR3 DNA sequence: TGTGCCAGCCGTACAGTCACAGATACGCAGTATTTT. The gene calls are TRBV27 and TRBJ2-3; D gene ambiguous. Germline V gene sequence: CDR1 MNHEY, CDR2 SMNVEV (reference sequence). The CDR3 loop spans 12 amino acids. Trimming removed 8 bases at V and 2 bases at J, with 8 bases between.

The rearrangement links TRBV5-4 to TRBJ2-5; TRBD2 aligns across 10 bases. The J segment lost 5 bases and the V segment lost 0 bases, leaving 13 bases of the junction unmatched. This CDR3 spans 18 amino acids. The V gene's germline CDR1 is SGHNT and CDR2 YYREEE (reference sequence). The CDR3 loop is CASSLGLAGAVPRETQYF. In DNA, the CDR3 is TGTGCCAGCAGCTTGGGCCTAGCGGGGGCCGTTCCCAGGGAGACCCAGTACTTC.

This clone was recorded once. This chain joins TRBV5-1 and TRBJ1-1; D is possibly TRBD1 (6 bases). The CDR3 length is 14 residues. Trimming took off 7 bases at V and 1 base at J, with 14 bases between the two ends. CDR1 and CDR2 (germline): SGHRS, YFSETQ. CDR3 in amino acids: CASYDRQGNTEAFF. The CDR3 bases are TGCGCCAGCTACGACAGGCAAGGGAACACTGAAGCTTTCTTT.

This clone was picked up one time. The chain has TRBV7-6 and TRBJ1-5, with no clear D. The ends were cut back, 3 bases at V and 5 bases at J, with 8 bases in the middle. The germline CDR1 and CDR2 sequences are SGHVS and FNYEAQ. CDR3 length equals 13 residues. CDR3 nucleotides: TGTGCCAGCAGCTTGGGCACCGATCAGCCCCAGCATTTT. Translating it yields CASSLGTDQPQHF.

The CDR3 bases are TGCAGCGTACGACCAGGGACAAACCAAGAGACCCAGTACTTC. Residues: CSVRPGTNQETQYF. The V gene is TRBV29-1, the J gene TRBJ2-5, with a tentative D call TRBD1 (6 bases). The CDR3 covers 14 residues. V was shortened by 6 bases and J by 0 bases, with 14 bases between the two germline ends. The V gene's germline CDR1 is SQVTM and CDR2 ANQGSEA.

J is TRBJ1-2 and V is TRBV5-6, with a tentative D call TRBD1 (5 bases). Germline CDR1 and CDR2: SGHDT and YYEEEE. V was trimmed by 0 bases and J by 8 bases, leaving 17 bases between them. This CDR3 is 15 amino acids long. CDR3 loop: CASSLAGGGVGGYTF. CDR3 DNA sequence: TGTGCCAGCAGCTTGGCCGGCGGAGGGGTCGGAGGCTACACCTTC.

This clone appeared a few times. The CDR3 sequence is CASSLVADQETQYF. Here the CDR3 DNA reads TGTGCCAGCAGCTTGGTAGCGGACCAAGAGACCCAGTACTTC. V usage is TRBV7-2 and J usage is TRBJ2-5; D perhaps matches TRBD2 (6 bases). The CDR3 runs to 14 residues. The germline V and J ends were trimmed by 3 bases and 0 bases, with 8 bases remaining between them. The V gene's germline CDR1 is SGHTA and CDR2 FQGNSA.

The genes are TRBV2 and TRBJ2-7; D is unresolved. The CDR3 runs to 11 residues. V gave up 2 bases and J gave up 5 bases, with 4 bases separating them. Germline CDR1 SNHLY, CDR2 FYNNEI. The CDR3 region is CASSEHHEQYF. Written as DNA, the CDR3 is TGTGCCAGCAGTGAACACCACGAGCAGTACTTC.

The chain couples TRBV7-2 to TRBJ2-1; possible D gene TRBD2, 5 bases. Germline-derived CDR1 and CDR2 are SGHTA and FQGNSA. Trimming cost V 7 bases and J 8 bases, with 18 bases left between them. The CDR3 runs 14 residues. The CDR3 nucleotides read TGTGCCAGCACCATAGGTTGGGGTAGCGATGAGCAGTTCTTC. This translates into CASTIGWGSDEQFF.

The chain is built from TRBV30 and TRBJ1-4; D gene ambiguous. V gave up 2 bases and J gave up 5 bases, with 15 bases separating them. From germline, CDR1 is GTSNPN and CDR2 SVGIG (reference sequence). CDR3 size: 15 residues. The CDR3 DNA follows: TGTGCCTGGAGTCCCCGGCGAGGCGAGAATGAAAAACTGTTTTTT. Its protein product is CAWSPRRGENEKLFF.

The chain is built from TRBV4-3 and TRBJ2-4; D possibly corresponds to TRBD2 (5 bases). The CDR3 is 14 residues long. V lost 0 bases and J lost 9, with 12 bases in between. Germline V gene data show CDR1 as LGHNA and CDR2 as YSLEER. The DNA for the CDR3 is TGCGCCAGCAGCCAAGATTGGGGAGTAAGCATTCAGTACTTC. It is translated as CASSQDWGVSIQYF.

The J gene is TRBJ1-1, the V gene TRBV6-5, with TRBD1 identical over 8 bases. J was trimmed by 5 bases and V by 6 bases; bases with no gene match: 5. This CDR3 contains 13 residues. The V gene's germline CDR1 is MNHEY and CDR2 SVGAGI. The CDR3 here is CASRRGQGTEAFF. CDR3 DNA sequence: TGTGCCAGCAGACGAGGACAGGGAACTGAAGCTTTCTTT.

CDR3 loop: CASSFRGVSYNEQFF. CDR3 coding DNA: TGTGCCAGCAGTTTCCGCGGGGTCTCCTACAATGAGCAGTTCTTC. The chain recombines TRBV6-5 with TRBJ2-1; perhaps TRBD2 as D (6 bases). V was trimmed by 4 bases and J by 0 bases, leaving 10 bases between them. The CDR3 covers 15 residues. CDR1 MNHEY and CDR2 SVGAGI come from the germline V gene.

V and J are TRBV29-1 and TRBJ1-1; D unclear. Trimming shortened V by 4 bases and J by 1 base, and 13 bases separated the two germline ends. Germline values: CDR1 SQVTM, CDR2 ANQGSEA. The CDR3 consists of 14 residues. Here the CDR3 DNA reads TGCAGCGTTGTTGTTTACAAGGGGAACACTGAAGCTTTCTTT. It specifies CSVVVYKGNTEAFF.

This chain connects TRBV7-4 to TRBJ1-4; D gene ambiguous. Trimming removed 3 bases from V and 8 bases from J, with 7 bases in between. The CDR3 is 12 residues long. Germline values: CDR1 SGHVT, CDR2 SQSDAQ. This chain's CDR3 is CASSFGIEKLFF. The CDR3 region has the DNA TGTGCCAGCAGCTTTGGAATCGAAAAACTGTTTTTT.

CDR3 coding DNA: TGTGCCAGCAGTCCCACGGAAGACATTCAGTACTTC. Its translation is CASSPTEDIQYF. The chain couples TRBV6-6 to TRBJ2-4; unclear D gene. The germline V gene has CDR1 MNHNY and CDR2 SVGAGI (reference sequence). This CDR3 contains 12 residues. V lost 5 bases and J lost 8, with 10 bases in between.

This clone was seen a handful of times. The chain employs TRBV30 and TRBJ2-5; D gene uncertain. V dropped 0 bases and J dropped 4 bases, with 12 bases sitting between them. The CDR3 has 14 amino acids. Germline lookup yields CDR1 GTSNPN and CDR2 SVGIG (reference sequence). The chain's CDR3 is CAWSVSGRRETQYF. The CDR3 nucleotides read TGTGCCTGGAGTGTATCAGGAAGGAGAGAGACCCAGTACTTC.

The rearrangement uses TRBV11-3 and TRBJ2-3; 7 bases map to TRBD1. The J segment lost 3 bases and the V segment lost 1 base, leaving 4 bases of the junction unmatched. Germline CDR1 and CDR2: SGHNT and YENEEA. The CDR3 runs to 15 residues. CDR3 DNA sequence: TGTGCCAGCAGCTTAGGACAGGGACCGACAGATACGCAGTATTTT. The encoded protein is CASSLGQGPTDTQYF.

This clone was detected once. The CDR3, as DNA: TGTGCCAGCAGCTCGCGAGGGAAGGGGAATGAGCAGTTCTTC. The encoded protein is CASSSRGKGNEQFF. V usage is TRBV7-2 and J usage is TRBJ2-1, with D possibly called TRBD1 or TRBD2 (5 bases each). The V end was cut by 4 bases, the J end by 7 bases, with 14 bases between. Germline V gives CDR1 SGHTA, CDR2 FQGNSA. This CDR3 has 14 residues.

The chain links TRBV15 to TRBJ1-2, with D hard to call. The V end lost 3 bases, the J end lost 8 bases, and 10 bases lay between the germline ends. CDR3 length: 12 residues. CDR1 is LNHNV, CDR2 YYDKDF, per germline (reference sequence). CDR3 sequence reads: CATSRTTFGYTF. The CDR3 bases are TGTGCCACCAGCAGGACCACATTCGGCTACACCTTC.

The chain couples TRBV7-2 to TRBJ2-7; the D gene is possibly TRBD2 (6 bases). CDR1 and CDR2 (germline): SGHTA, FQGNSA. V was shortened by 1 base and J by 10 bases, with 14 bases between the two germline ends. The CDR3 extends over 13 amino acids. CDR3 residues: CASSLGWRELQYF. In DNA, the CDR3 is TGTGCCAGCAGCTTAGGGTGGAGGGAGTTACAGTACTTC.

This rearrangement joins TRBV28 to TRBJ2-5, with 14 bases lining up with TRBD2. The germline gives CDR1 MDHEN, CDR2 SYDVKM. The CDR3 contains 15 residues. V gave up 7 bases and J gave up 9 bases; unmatched junction bases: 10. This chain's CDR3 is CASKQTSGGARAQYF. The CDR3 DNA reads TGTGCCAGCAAGCAGACTAGCGGGGGGGCCCGGGCCCAGTACTTC.

V and J are TRBV18 and TRBJ2-6; D may be TRBD1 (6 bases). V was trimmed by 2 bases and J by 5 bases, leaving 13 bases between them. Germline V gene sequence: CDR1 KGHSH, CDR2 LQKENI. This CDR3 is 16 amino acids long. The CDR3 nucleotides read TGTGCCAGCTCACCAAGGGGCAGGGGCAGGGCCAACGTCCTGACTTTC. Its protein product is CASSPRGRGRANVLTF.

The chain employs TRBV18 and TRBJ2-6; tentatively, D is TRBD1 (6 bases). Germline CDR1 and CDR2: KGHSH and LQKENI. The CDR3 totals 17 residues. The V and J ends lost 1 base and 0 bases respectively, with 10 bases between them. The CDR3 DNA sequence: TGTGCCAGCTCACCACGGCAGGGGAGCTCTGGGGCCAACGTCCTGACTTTC. Amino acid sequence: CASSPRQGSSGANVLTF. The full variable domain, with the rest looked up from reference TRBV18 and TRBJ2-6, is NAGVMQNPRHLVRRRGQEARLRCSPMKGHSHVYWYRQLPEEGLKFMVYLQKENIIDESGMPKERFSAEFPKEGPSILRIQQVVRGDSAAYFCASSPRQGSSGANVLTFGAGSRLTVL.

V is TRBV29-1 and J is TRBJ1-3, with a tentative D call TRBD1 (6 bases). Trimming removed 6 bases from V and 0 bases from J, with 15 bases in between. In germline, CDR1 is SQVTM, CDR2 ANQGSEA. The CDR3 totals 15 residues. This CDR3 reads CSVGGEDSSGNTIYF. The CDR3 DNA reads TGCAGCGTCGGAGGGGAGGACAGCTCTGGAAACACCATATATTTT.

This clone was counted between two and nine times. The V call is TRBV23-1, the J call TRBJ2-3; the match to TRBD2 covers 10 bases. TRBV23-1 is an open reading frame, and its role is uncertain. With 3 bases clipped from V and 0 bases from J, the junction kept 15 bases outside the gene matches. The CDR3 runs to 20 residues. Here the CDR3 reads CASSHGRGSGGQTSTDTQYF. Written as DNA, the CDR3 is TGCGCCAGCAGTCACGGACGAGGTAGCGGGGGGCAAACTAGCACAGATACGCAGTATTTT.